Following are 4 T cell receptor beta chains from one sample sequenced in a study of cytomegalovirus exposure and HLA in healthy donors. Primers: 60 Vbeta forward and 13 Jbeta reverse. Only in-frame clones appear in the TCRdb table, and some are missing; sequencing was by immunoSEQ multiplex PCR. The sample shows some 150,000 clones, roughly 71% of them seen only once. Sequenced: PBMCs. All receptors come from a man in his thirties or forties in good health and CMV-seronegative.

This clone was recorded only once. The gene calls are TRBV18 and TRBJ1-1; D call uncertain. Germline CDR1 reads KGHSH; CDR2 reads LQKENI. The CDR3 totals 13 residues. The V and J ends lost 4 bases and 7 bases respectively, with 13 bases between them. The CDR3 spells CASSLSTEGEAFF. Written as DNA, the CDR3 is TGTGCCAGCTCACTTAGCACCGAAGGTGAAGCTTTCTTT.

The V and J genes are TRBV11-2 and TRBJ1-1, with D possibly being TRBD1 (6 bases). This CDR3 contains 14 residues. Germline V gene data show CDR1 as SGHAT and CDR2 as FQNNGV. Trimming pared 4 bases from V and 5 bases from J, leaving 14 bases between. The CDR3: CASSWGGPRTEAFF. As DNA, the CDR3 is TGTGCCAGCAGCTGGGGGGGCCCGAGGACTGAAGCTTTCTTT.

V usage is TRBV6-1 and J usage is TRBJ1-3; D uncertain. Germline assignment: CDR1 MNHNS and CDR2 SASEGT. This CDR3 spans 13 amino acids. V was cut by 8 bases and J by 0 bases, with 8 bases left in between. The CDR3 DNA is TGTGCCAGCCGAGAACTCTCTGGAAACACCATATATTTT. It is translated as CASRELSGNTIYF.

This chain joins TRBV5-1 and TRBJ1-6, with D perhaps TRBD1 (5 bases). The V gene lost 0 bases and the J gene lost 12 bases, with 10 bases spanning the gap. The CDR3 is made up of 13 amino acids. Germline CDR1 is SGHRS and CDR2 is YFSETQ. The CDR3 sequence is CASSLEQAQPLHF. CDR3 nucleotide sequence: TGCGCCAGCAGCTTGGAACAGGCCCAACCCCTCCACTTT.